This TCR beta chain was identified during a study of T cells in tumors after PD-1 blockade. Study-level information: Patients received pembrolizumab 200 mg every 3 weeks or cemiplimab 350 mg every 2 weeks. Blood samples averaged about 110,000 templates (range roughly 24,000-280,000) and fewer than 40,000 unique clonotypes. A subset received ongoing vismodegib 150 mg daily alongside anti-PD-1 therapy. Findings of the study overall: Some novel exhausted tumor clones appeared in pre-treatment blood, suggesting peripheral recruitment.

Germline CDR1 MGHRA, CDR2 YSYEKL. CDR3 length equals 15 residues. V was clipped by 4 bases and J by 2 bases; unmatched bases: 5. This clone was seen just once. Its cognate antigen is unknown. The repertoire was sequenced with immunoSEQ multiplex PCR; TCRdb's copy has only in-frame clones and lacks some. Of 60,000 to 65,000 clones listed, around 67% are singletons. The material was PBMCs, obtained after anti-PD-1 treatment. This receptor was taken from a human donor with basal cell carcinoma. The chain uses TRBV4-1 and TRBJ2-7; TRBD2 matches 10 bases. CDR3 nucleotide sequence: TGCGCCAGCAGCCGAGATAGCGGGGGGCCCTACGAGCAGTACTTC. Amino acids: CASSRDSGGPYEQYF.